These T cell receptor beta chains were read from a single sample in a study of blood T cell repertoires in COVID-19. TCRdb's copy holds only in-frame clones and misses some; the assay was immunoSEQ multiplex PCR. The table includes almost 300,000 clones, about 90% detected once. The sequenced sample consisted of peripheral blood. These TCRs come from a woman aged 25 to 39 with COVID-19, enrolled during active disease. Both conserved end residues are part of each CDR3. A D gene is named only where the DNA matches it firmly. The listing skips clone size in some rows; elsewhere it reads once, few, many or a size class.

j_call d_call v_call clone_size cdr3_nt cdr3_aa
TRBJ2-7 NA TRBV19 NA TGTGCCAGTGCTAGCTTCCCCTACGAGCAGTACTTC CASASFPYEQYF
TRBJ1-4 NA TRBV11-2 NA TGTGCCAGCAGCTTAGTCCAGGGAGGTAGTGAAAAACTGTTTTTT CASSLVQGGSEKLFF
TRBJ1-2 TRBD1 TRBV5-1 few TGCGCCAGCAGCGCAGACCCCGGGACAGGGGGAGGCTACACCTTC CASSADPGTGGGYTF
TRBJ2-3 NA TRBV3-1/TRBV3-2 NA TGTGCCAGCAGCTACGACATATTAGATACGCAGTATTTT CASSYDILDTQYF
TRBJ1-4 NA TRBV28 NA TGTGCCAGCAGTTTTCGGGGTCCTAATGAAAAACTGTTTTTT CASSFRGPNEKLFF
TRBJ1-1 NA TRBV18 NA TGTGCCAGCTCACCGTCCGGGACACTGATTACTGAAGCTTTCTTT CASSPSGTLITEAFF
TRBJ2-6 NA TRBV7-2 NA TGTGCCAGCAGCCCGGCAGGGTACCCTTCTGGGGCCAACGTCCTGACTTTC CASSPAGYPSGANVLTF
TRBJ1-3 TRBD1 TRBV5-1 NA TGCGCCAGCAGCCAACGGGACAGCGCAACTGGAAACACCATATATTTT CASSQRDSATGNTIYF
TRBJ2-1 TRBD2 TRBV19 NA TGTGCCAGTAGTCCTTGGACTAGCGGATACAATGAGCAGTTCTTC CASSPWTSGYNEQFF
TRBJ2-3 TRBD2 TRBV10-2 NA TGCGCCAGCAGTGATCCGGGCGGGGGGGCCAGAGATACGCAGTATTTT CASSDPGGGARDTQYF
TRBJ1-1 NA TRBV18 NA TGTGCCAGCTCACCAGGGAGGGTGGAAAACACTGAAGCTTTCTTT CASSPGRVENTEAFF
TRBJ2-3 TRBD2 TRBV9 once TGTGCCAGCAGCGTAGGGACTAGCCCCGATACGCAGTATTTT CASSVGTSPDTQYF
TRBJ2-7 TRBD1 TRBV18 few TGTGCCAGCTCACTTCGAACAGGGACAGCCTACGAGCAGTACTTC CASSLRTGTAYEQYF
TRBJ2-2 TRBD2 TRBV5-8 NA TGTGCCAGCAGCTTGGCCGTGCTAGCGGGGACAACCGGGGAGCTGTTTTTT CASSLAVLAGTTGELFF
TRBJ2-3 TRBD2 TRBV5-8 NA TGTGCCAGCAGCTTGGGTAGCGGGGGAGGCACAGATACGCAGTATTTT CASSLGSGGGTDTQYF
TRBJ1-3 NA TRBV11-2 NA TGTGCCAGCAGCTTAGTTTCCCGGGGAAACACCATATATTTT CASSLVSRGNTIYF
TRBJ2-7 NA TRBV12-3/TRBV12-4 once TGTGCCAGCAGTTTGACAGTGTTCTACGAGCAGTACTTC CASSLTVFYEQYF
TRBJ2-5 TRBD2 TRBV27 NA TGTGCCACCAGACTAGCGGGGGGGCGAGAGACCCAGTACTTC CATRLAGGRETQYF
TRBJ1-6 TRBD1 TRBV6-6 NA TGTGCCAGCAGCCTCCCCGGGACAGATAATTCACCCCTCCACTTT CASSLPGTDNSPLHF
TRBJ2-5 TRBD1 TRBV5-5 NA TGTGCCAGCAGGCCCGGGACAGGTCTTAGAGAGACCCAGTACTTC CASRPGTGLRETQYF
TRBJ2-3 NA TRBV7-2 once TGTGCCAGCAGCTCTGGAGGATCAGCCGATACGCAGTATTTT CASSSGGSADTQYF
TRBJ2-7 NA TRBV4-2 NA TGTGCCAGCAGCCAAGTTGAATCGGCGGAATACGAGCAGTACTTC CASSQVESAEYEQYF
TRBJ1-1 NA TRBV6-4 once TGTGCCAGCAGCCCACAGCACATGAACACTGAAGCTTTCTTT CASSPQHMNTEAFF
TRBJ2-7 NA TRBV7-9 NA TGTGCCAGCAGCCGTTTATCCGAGCAGTACTTC CASSRLSEQYF